These 14 T cell receptor beta chains share one sample of origin, sequenced in a study of cytomegalovirus exposure and HLA in healthy donors. Primers for the PCR totalled 60 Vbeta and 13 Jbeta. TCRdb's copy holds only in-frame clones and misses some; the assay was immunoSEQ multiplex PCR. The table lists about 160,000 clones, roughly four fifths of them singletons. The sequencing input was PBMCs. These receptor sequences come from a man aged 18 to 29 in good health and CMV-seronegative.

CDR3 coding DNA: TGTGCCAGCAGCCCTCAGGACGGACAACCCCGTGGTACGCAGTATTTT. The encoded protein is CASSPQDGQPRGTQYF. The V and J genes are TRBV5-8 and TRBJ2-3; D may be TRBD1 (5 bases). Germline CDR1 and CDR2: SGHTS and YDEGEE. This CDR3 is built from 16 residues. V lost 4 bases and J lost 8, with 23 bases in between.

This sequence joins TRBV18 and TRBJ1-5; unclear D gene. Looked up from germline, CDR1 is KGHSH and CDR2 is LQKENI. V was cut by 2 bases and J by 0 bases, with 8 bases left in between. This CDR3 comprises 15 residues. The CDR3 sequence is CASSPAGYSNQPQHF. In DNA form, the CDR3 reads TGTGCCAGCTCACCAGCCGGTTATAGCAATCAGCCCCAGCATTTT.

This clone turned up a few times. This chain uses TRBV28 with TRBJ2-2; 10 bases match TRBD2. CDR3 length: 16 residues. V lost 7 bases, J lost 6 bases, and 11 bases stayed unmatched. Germline assignment: CDR1 MDHEN and CDR2 SYDVKM. The CDR3 reads CASIGGASGSSGELFF. As DNA, the CDR3 is TGTGCCAGCATCGGCGGGGCTAGCGGGAGCTCCGGGGAGCTGTTTTTT.

The chain has TRBV25-1 and TRBJ2-1; unclear D gene. V was trimmed by 1 base and J by 0 bases, leaving 7 bases between them. The CDR3 is made up of 15 amino acids. The germline V gene has CDR1 MGHDK and CDR2 SYGVNS. The CDR3 nucleotides read TGTGCCAGCAGTGAATGGCGGATCTCCTACAATGAGCAGTTCTTC. Amino acid sequence: CASSEWRISYNEQFF.

The chain carries TRBV5-1 and TRBJ2-2; D is perhaps TRBD2 (5 bases). V shed 6 bases and J shed 7 bases, with 16 bases lying between them. The germline V gene has CDR1 SGHRS and CDR2 YFSETQ. There are 14 residues in the CDR3. The CDR3 here is CASTGGLAVGELFF. Here the CDR3 DNA reads TGCGCCAGCACCGGCGGGCTAGCTGTCGGGGAGCTGTTTTTT.

Points on this clone: One end of the junction is discordant with germline, which a read error may explain. CDR3 nucleotide sequence: TGTTCCAGCAGCTTAGTAGCGGGAACCCAGTACTTC. Amino acids: CSSSLVAGTQYF. The chain uses TRBV7-9 and TRBJ2-5; TRBD2 matches at 8 bases. This CDR3 is built from 12 residues. Per germline, CDR1 SEHNR and CDR2 FQNEAQ (reference sequence).

V and J are TRBV10-1 and TRBJ2-2, with D perhaps matching TRBD1 (6 bases). V was cut by 6 bases and J by 3 bases, with 11 bases left in between. This CDR3 is built from 14 residues. Germline CDR1 is WNHNN and CDR2 is SYGVQD (reference sequence). The CDR3 DNA sequence: TGCGCCAGCAGCCGGGACACCGACACCGGGGAGCTGTTTTTT. This sequence encodes CASSRDTDTGELFF.

The genes are TRBV30 and TRBJ1-1, with D unclear. Germline lookup yields CDR1 GTSNPN and CDR2 SVGIG (reference sequence). The CDR3 has 13 amino acids. V was shortened by 5 bases and J by 1 base, with 11 bases between the two germline ends. The CDR3 region has the DNA TGTGCCTGGGGAGAGCGAGAGAACACTGAAGCTTTCTTT. Translation gives CAWGERENTEAFF.

This chain connects TRBV6-5 to TRBJ1-1; no definite D call. The CDR3 runs 12 residues. With 6 bases removed from V and 7 bases from J, the gap between germline ends came to 12 bases. Germline loops: CDR1 MNHEY, CDR2 SVGAGI. Here the CDR3 reads CASRPREGEAFF. Here the CDR3 DNA reads TGTGCCAGCAGACCCCGGGAGGGTGAAGCTTTCTTT.

CDR3 residues: CASSYSMQGGYTF. CDR3 nucleotides: TGTGCCAGCAGTTACTCGATGCAGGGGGGATACACCTTC. V is TRBV6-5 and J is TRBJ1-2; TRBD1 matches 7 bases. This CDR3 is built from 13 residues. V trimming: 0 bases; J trimming: 11 bases; junction bases outside the gene matches: 6. Per germline, CDR1 MNHEY and CDR2 SVGAGI.

The chain joins TRBV19 to TRBJ2-5; possible D gene TRBD1, 5 bases. This CDR3 region has 13 residues. CDR1 and CDR2 (germline): LNHDA, SQIVND (reference sequence). Trimming shortened V by 8 bases and J by 5 bases, and 15 bases separated the two germline ends. CDR3 loop: CASAPDSWETQYF. CDR3 DNA: TGTGCCAGTGCCCCCGACAGTTGGGAGACCCAGTACTTC.

This chain connects TRBV28 to TRBJ1-1; D is unclear. The germline V gene has CDR1 MDHEN and CDR2 SYDVKM. There are 14 residues in the CDR3. Deletions cut 2 bases from V and 1 base from J, with 8 bases between. The CDR3 nucleotides are TGTGCCAGCAGTTTAACTTTCTCGAACACTGAAGCTTTCTTT. Protein sequence: CASSLTFSNTEAFF.

The rearrangement joins TRBV4-3 to TRBJ2-7; a weak D match, TRBD2 (6 bases). CDR1 and CDR2 (germline): LGHNA, YSLEER. The V gene lost 0 bases and the J gene lost 1 base, with 16 bases spanning the gap. The CDR3 is made up of 17 amino acids. In nucleotides, the CDR3 is TGCGCCAGCAGCCAAGATCGGGGGTTGAGACAATCCTACGAGCAGTACTTC. Its translation: CASSQDRGLRQSYEQYF.

The chain employs TRBV27 and TRBJ2-7; 7 bases are shared with TRBD1. CDR3 size: 15 residues. Germline V lookup: CDR1 MNHEY, CDR2 SMNVEV (reference sequence). After removal of 0 bases from V and 6 bases from J, the junction contained 8 bases not matched to a gene. The CDR3 loop reads CASSLSGTVTTEQYF. CDR3 nucleotide sequence: TGTGCCAGCAGTTTATCCGGGACAGTTACGACCGAGCAGTACTTC.